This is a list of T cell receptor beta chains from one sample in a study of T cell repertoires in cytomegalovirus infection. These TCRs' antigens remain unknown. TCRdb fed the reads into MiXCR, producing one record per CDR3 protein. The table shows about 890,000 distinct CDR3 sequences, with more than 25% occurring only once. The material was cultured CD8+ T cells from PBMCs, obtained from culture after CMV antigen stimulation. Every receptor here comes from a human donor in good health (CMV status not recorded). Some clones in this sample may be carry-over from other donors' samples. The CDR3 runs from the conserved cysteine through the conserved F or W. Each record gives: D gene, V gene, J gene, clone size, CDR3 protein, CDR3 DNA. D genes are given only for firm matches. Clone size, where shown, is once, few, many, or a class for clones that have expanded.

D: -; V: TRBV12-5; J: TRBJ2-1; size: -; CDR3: CASGLDLDGYSYNEQFF; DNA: TGTGCTAGTGGTTTGGACCTCGATGGGTACTCCTACAATGAGCAGTTCTTC
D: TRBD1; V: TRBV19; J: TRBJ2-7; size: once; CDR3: CASSIIQGTYEQYF; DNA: TGTGCCAGTAGTATAATACAGGGGACCTACGAGCAGTACTTC
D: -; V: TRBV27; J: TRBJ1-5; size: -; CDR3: CASSPAALWDQPQHF; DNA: TGTGCCAGCAGTCCAGCGGCCTTGTGGGATCAGCCCCAGCATTTT
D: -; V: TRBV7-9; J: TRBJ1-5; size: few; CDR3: CASSFTPYSNQPQHF; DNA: TGTGCCAGCAGCTTCACCCCCTACAGCAATCAGCCCCAGCATTTT
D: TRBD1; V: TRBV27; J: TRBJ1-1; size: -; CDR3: CASSLKARGFTEAFF; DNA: TGTGCCAGCAGTTTAAAAGCCAGGGGGTTTACTGAAGCTTTCTTT
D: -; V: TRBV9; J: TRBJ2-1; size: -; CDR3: CASSPTGAGSYNEQFF; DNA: TGTGCCAGCAGCCCTACGGGGGCAGGGTCCTACAATGAGCAGTTCTTC
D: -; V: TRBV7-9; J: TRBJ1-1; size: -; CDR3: CASSPRITERMNTEAFF; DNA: TGTGCCAGCAGCCCCCGGATCACCGAAAGAATGAACACTGAAGCTTTCTTT
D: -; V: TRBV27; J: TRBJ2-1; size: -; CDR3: CANSLLGETYNEQFF; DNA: TGTGCCAACAGTTTATTGGGGGAGACCTACAATGAGCAGTTCTTC
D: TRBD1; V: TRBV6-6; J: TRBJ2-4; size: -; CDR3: CASRGTGEGDIQYF; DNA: TGTGCCAGCAGGGGGACAGGGGAAGGGGACATTCAGTACTTC
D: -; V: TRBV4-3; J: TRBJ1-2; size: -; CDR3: CASSQAVTGGNYGYTF; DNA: TGCGCCAGCAGCCAAGCCGTGACGGGGGGGAACTATGGCTACACCTTC
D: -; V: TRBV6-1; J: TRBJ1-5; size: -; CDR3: CASSEATGPISQPQHF; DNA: TGTGCCAGCAGTGAAGCAACAGGGCCGATCAGTCAGCCCCAGCATTTT
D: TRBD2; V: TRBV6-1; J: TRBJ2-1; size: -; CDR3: CASSVTSGGNNEQFF; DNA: TGTGCCAGCAGTGTAACTAGCGGGGGCAACAATGAGCAGTTCTTC
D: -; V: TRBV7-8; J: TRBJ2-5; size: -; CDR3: CASSLGTAFQETQYF; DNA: TGTGCCAGCAGCTTAGGCACAGCGTTCCAAGAGACCCAGTACTTC
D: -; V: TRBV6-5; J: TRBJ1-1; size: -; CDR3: CASSYALRKEAFF; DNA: TGTGCCAGCAGTTACGCCCTTAGGAAAGAAGCTTTCTTT
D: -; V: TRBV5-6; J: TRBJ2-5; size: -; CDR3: CASRMDGVGETQYF; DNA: TGTGCCAGCAGGATGGATGGGGTAGGGGAGACCCAGTACTTC
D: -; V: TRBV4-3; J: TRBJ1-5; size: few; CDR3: CASSQDSADYQPQHF; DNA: TGCGCCAGCAGCCAAGATTCGGCAGATTATCAGCCCCAGCATTTT
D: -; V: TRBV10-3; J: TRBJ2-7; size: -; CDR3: CAISEPTVMPYEQYF; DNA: TGTGCCATCAGTGAACCCACAGTCATGCCCTACGAGCAGTACTTC